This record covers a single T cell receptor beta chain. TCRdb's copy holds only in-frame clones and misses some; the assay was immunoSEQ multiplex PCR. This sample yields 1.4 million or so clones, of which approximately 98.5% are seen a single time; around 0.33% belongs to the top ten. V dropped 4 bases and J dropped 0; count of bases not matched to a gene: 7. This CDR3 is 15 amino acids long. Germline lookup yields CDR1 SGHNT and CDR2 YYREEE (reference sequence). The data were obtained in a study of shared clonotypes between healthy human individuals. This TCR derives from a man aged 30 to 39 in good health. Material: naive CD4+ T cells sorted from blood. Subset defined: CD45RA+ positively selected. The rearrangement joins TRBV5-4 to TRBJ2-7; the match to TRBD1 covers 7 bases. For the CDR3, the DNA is TGTGCCAGCAGCCGAGCCGGGACAGTCTCCTACGAGCAGTACTTC. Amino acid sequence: CASSRAGTVSYEQYF.